This is a list of T cell receptor beta chains from one sample in a study of CD8 T cells in Susac syndrome. TCRdb re-analysed the immunoSEQ multiplex PCR reads in MiXCR, keeping a single row per CDR3 protein. Of 150,000 to 200,000 distinct CDR3 sequences listed, around nine tenths are singletons. Sample: CD4+ T cells from PBMCs. The receptor set was obtained from a human donor with Susac syndrome. The conserved cysteine and the conserved F or W are not part of the CDR3 here.

v_call	j_call	cdr3_aa
TRBV7-3	TRBJ2-5	ASSLGGWETQY
TRBV7-6	TRBJ2-3	ASSPRQGAHRSGSGSDTQY
TRBV9	TRBJ1-2	ASSVSERQGHGYT
TRBV3-1	TRBJ2-3	ASSQDWAAQY
TRBV2	TRBJ1-1	ASSSGGEGREAF
TRBV7-8	TRBJ2-1	ASRTGTGPYNEQF
TRBV13	TRBJ2-3	ASSLRVSQADTQY
TRBV5-1	TRBJ2-1	ASSLGTSADYNEQF
TRBV4-1	TRBJ2-3	ASSRPDNKARDTQY
TRBV3-1	TRBJ1-1	ASSQDRVAAF
TRBV20-1	TRBJ2-3	SARDPTTVQDTQY